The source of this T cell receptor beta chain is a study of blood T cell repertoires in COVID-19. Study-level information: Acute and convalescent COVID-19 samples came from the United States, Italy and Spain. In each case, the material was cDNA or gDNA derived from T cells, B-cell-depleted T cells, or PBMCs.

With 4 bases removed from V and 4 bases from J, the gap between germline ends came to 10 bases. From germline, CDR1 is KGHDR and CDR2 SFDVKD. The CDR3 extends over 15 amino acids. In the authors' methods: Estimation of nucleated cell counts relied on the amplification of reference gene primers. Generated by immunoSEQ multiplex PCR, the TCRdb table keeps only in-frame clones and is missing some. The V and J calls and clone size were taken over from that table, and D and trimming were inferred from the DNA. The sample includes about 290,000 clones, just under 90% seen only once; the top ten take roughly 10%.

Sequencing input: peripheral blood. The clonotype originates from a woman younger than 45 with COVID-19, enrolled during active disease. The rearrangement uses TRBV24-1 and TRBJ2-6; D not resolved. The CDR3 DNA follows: TGTGCCACCAGTGACCCAACATCCGGGGCCAACGTCCTGACTTTC. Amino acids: CATSDPTSGANVLTF.